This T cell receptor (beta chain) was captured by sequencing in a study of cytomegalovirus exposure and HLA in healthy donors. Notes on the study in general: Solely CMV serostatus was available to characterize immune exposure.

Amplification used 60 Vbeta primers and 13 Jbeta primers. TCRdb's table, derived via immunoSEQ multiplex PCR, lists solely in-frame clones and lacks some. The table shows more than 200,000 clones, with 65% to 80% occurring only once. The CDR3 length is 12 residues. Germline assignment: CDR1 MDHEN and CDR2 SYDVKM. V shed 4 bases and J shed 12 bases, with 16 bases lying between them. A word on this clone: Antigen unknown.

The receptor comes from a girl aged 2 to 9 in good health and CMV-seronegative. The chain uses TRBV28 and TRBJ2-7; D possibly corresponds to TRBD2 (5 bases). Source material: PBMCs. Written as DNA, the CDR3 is TGTGCCAGCAGTTCCGTCGGGGAAGTTTGGTACTTC. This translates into CASSSVGEVWYF.